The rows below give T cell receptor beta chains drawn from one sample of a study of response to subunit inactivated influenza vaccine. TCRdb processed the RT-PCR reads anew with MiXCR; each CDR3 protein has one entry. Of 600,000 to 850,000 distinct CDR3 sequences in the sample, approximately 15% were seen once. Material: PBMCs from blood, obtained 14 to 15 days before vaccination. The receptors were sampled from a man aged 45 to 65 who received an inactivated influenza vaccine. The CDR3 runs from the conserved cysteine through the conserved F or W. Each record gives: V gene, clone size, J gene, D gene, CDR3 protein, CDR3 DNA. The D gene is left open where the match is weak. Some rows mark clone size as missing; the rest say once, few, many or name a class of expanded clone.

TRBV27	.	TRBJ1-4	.	CASRPIGGPGEKLFF	TGTGCCAGCAGACCCATCGGGGGGCCAGGTGAAAAACTGTTTTTT
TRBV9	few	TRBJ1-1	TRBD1	CASSGGTGGNTEAFF	TGTGCCAGCAGCGGAGGGACAGGGGGGAACACTGAAGCTTTCTTT
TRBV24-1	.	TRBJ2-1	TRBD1	CATSERQGSNCFF	TGTGCCACCAGTGAGAGACAGGGATCGAATTGTTTCTTC
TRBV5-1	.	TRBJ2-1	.	CASSYSATSSYNEQFF	TGCGCCAGCAGCTACTCCGCGACGAGCTCCTACAATGAGCAGTTCTTC
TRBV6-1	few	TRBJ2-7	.	CASTVAGSYEQYF	TGTGCCAGCACGGTGGCGGGATCCTACGAGCAGTACTTC
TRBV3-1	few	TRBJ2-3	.	CASSLQARTQYF	TGTGCCAGCAGCCTACAGGCCCGTACGCAGTATTTT
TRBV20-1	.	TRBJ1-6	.	CSARAGADGSPLHF	TGCAGTGCTAGAGCGGGGGCGGACGGTTCACCCCTCCACTTT
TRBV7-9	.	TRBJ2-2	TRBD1	CAMGQGANTEELFF	TGTGCCATGGGGCAGGGGGCGAACACCGAGGAGCTGTTTTTT
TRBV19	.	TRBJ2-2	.	CASSIVGGGAGELFF	TGTGCCAGTAGTATAGTCGGAGGAGGGGCCGGGGAGCTGTTTTTT
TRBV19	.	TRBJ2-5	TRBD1	CASRDRALSRETQYF	TGTGCCAGCCGGGACAGGGCGCTTTCCAGAGAGACCCAGTACTTC
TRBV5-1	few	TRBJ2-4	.	CASSLLGYGLTNIQYF	TGCGCCAGCAGCCTACTTGGGTATGGACTGACGAACATTCAGTACTTC
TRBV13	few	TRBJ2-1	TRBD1	CASSTRTGDPQFF	TGTGCCAGCAGCACCAGGACAGGGGACCCCCAGTTCTTC
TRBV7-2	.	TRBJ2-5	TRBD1	CASSPRTGEKETQYF	TGTGCCAGCAGCCCCCGGACAGGGGAGAAAGAGACCCAGTACTTC
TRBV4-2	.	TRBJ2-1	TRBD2	CASSQDSRGGWNEQFF	TGTGCCAGCAGCCAAGATAGTCGGGGGGGCTGGAATGAGCAGTTCTTC
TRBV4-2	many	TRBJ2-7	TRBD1	CASSLLPGQGSDEQYF	TGTGCCAGCAGCCTCCTACCGGGACAGGGGTCCGACGAGCAGTACTTC
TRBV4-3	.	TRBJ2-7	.	CASSQDLEFGEQYF	TGCGCCAGCAGCCAAGACCTGGAGTTCGGCGAGCAGTACTTC
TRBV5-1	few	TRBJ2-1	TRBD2	CASYVGASGGNEQFF	TGCGCCAGCTACGTGGGAGCTAGCGGGGGGAATGAGCAGTTCTTC
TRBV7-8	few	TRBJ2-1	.	CASRRGSQGRQFF	TGTGCCAGCCGCCGGGGGAGTCAGGGAAGACAGTTCTTC
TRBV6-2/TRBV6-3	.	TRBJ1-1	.	CASTLRGRPEAFF	TGTGCCAGCACTCTCCGAGGACGCCCTGAAGCTTTCTTT
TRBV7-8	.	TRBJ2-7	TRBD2	CASRSGLAGDPEQYF	TGTGCCAGCAGATCTGGACTAGCGGGAGACCCCGAGCAGTACTTC